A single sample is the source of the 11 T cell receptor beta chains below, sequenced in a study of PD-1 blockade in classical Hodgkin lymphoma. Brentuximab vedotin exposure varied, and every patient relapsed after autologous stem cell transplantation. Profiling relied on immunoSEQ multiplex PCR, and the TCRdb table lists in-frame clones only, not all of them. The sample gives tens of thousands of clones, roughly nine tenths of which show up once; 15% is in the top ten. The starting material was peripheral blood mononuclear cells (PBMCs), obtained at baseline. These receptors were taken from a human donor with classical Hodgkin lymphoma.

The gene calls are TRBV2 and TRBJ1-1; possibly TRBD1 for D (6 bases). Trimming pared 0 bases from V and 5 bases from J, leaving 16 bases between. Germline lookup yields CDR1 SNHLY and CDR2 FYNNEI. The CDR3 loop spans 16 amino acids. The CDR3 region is CASSEARWGRGTEAFF. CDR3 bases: TGTGCCAGCAGTGAAGCCCGGTGGGGGCGCGGGACTGAAGCTTTCTTT.

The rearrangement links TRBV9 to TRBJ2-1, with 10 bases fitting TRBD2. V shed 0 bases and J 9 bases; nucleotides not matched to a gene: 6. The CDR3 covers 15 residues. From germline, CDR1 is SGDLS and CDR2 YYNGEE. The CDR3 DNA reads TGTGCCAGCAGCGTAGGCAGCGGGGGGGTTGGTGAGCAGTTCTTC. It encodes CASSVGSGGVGEQFF.

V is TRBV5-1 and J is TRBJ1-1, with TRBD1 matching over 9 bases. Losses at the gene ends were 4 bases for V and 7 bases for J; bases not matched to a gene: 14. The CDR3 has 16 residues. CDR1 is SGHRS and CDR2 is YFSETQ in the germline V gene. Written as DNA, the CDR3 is TGCGCCAGCAGCCTTGAAGGGGAACAGGGGGCAAGTGAAGCTTTCTTT. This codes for CASSLEGEQGASEAFF.

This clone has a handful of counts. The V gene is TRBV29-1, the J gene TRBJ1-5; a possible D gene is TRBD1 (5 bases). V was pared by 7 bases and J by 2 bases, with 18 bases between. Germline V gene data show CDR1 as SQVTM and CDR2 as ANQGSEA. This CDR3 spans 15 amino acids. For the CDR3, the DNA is TGCAGCGCTGCCGGGGGGTTCCTCGGCAATCAGCCCCAGCATTTT. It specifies CSAAGGFLGNQPQHF.

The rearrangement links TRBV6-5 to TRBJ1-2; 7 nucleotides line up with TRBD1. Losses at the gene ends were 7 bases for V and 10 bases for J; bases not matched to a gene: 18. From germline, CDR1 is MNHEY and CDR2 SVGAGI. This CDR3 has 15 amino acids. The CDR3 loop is CASTLSGGDRIDYTF. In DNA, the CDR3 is TGTGCCAGCACCCTATCAGGGGGGGATCGGATTGACTACACCTTC.

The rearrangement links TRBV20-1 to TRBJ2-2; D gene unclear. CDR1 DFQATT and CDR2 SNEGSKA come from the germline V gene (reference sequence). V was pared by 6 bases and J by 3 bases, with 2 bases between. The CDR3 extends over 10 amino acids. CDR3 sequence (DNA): TGCAGTGCCTACACCGGGGAGCTGTTTTTT. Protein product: CSAYTGELFF.

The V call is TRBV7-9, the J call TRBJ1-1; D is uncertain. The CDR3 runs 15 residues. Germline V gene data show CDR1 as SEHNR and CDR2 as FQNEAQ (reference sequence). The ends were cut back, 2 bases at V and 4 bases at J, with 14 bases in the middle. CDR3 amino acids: CASSLSYQRVTEAFF. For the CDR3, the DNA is TGTGCCAGCAGCTTATCATACCAGAGGGTCACTGAAGCTTTCTTT.

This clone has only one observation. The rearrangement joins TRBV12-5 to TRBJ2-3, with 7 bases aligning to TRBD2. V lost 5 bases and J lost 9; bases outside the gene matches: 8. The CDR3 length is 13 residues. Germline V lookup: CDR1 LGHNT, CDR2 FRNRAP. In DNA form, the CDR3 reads TGTGCTAGTGGTATGGGGGGGGTTGACACGCAGTATTTT. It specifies CASGMGGVDTQYF.

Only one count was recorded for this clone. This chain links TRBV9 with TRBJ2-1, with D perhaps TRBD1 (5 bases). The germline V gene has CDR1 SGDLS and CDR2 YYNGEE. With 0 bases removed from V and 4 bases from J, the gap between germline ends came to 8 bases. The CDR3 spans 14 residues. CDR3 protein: CASSVDQGYNEQFF. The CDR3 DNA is TGTGCCAGCAGCGTAGATCAGGGTTACAATGAGCAGTTCTTC. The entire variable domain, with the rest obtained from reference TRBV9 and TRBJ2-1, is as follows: DSGVTQTPKHLITATGQRVTLRCSPRSGDLSVYWYQQSLDQGLQFLIQYYNGEERAKGNILERFSAQQFPDLHSELNLSSLELGDSALYFCASSVDQGYNEQFFGPGTRLTVL.

CDR3 coding DNA: TGTGCCAGCAGTTTACTCTTCGACAATGAGCAGTTCTTC. Protein product: CASSLLFDNEQFF. The rearrangement links TRBV27 to TRBJ2-1, with no clear D. V lost 2 bases and J lost 5, with 7 bases in between. Germline loops: CDR1 MNHEY, CDR2 SMNVEV (reference sequence). The CDR3 sequence is 13 residues long.

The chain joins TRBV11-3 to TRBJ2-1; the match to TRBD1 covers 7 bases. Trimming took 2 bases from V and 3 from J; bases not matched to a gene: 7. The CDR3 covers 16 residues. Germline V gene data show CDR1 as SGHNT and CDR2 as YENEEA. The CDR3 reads CASSLSSTGYYNEQFF. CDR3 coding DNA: TGTGCCAGCAGCTTAAGTTCGACAGGGTACTACAATGAGCAGTTCTTC.